The rows below give T cell receptor beta chains drawn from one sample of a study of shared clonotypes between healthy human individuals. TCRdb's copy holds only in-frame clones and misses some; the assay was immunoSEQ multiplex PCR. The table shows 400,000 to 550,000 clones, with around 80% occurring only once. The sample was PBMCs. The receptors derive from a woman in her 40s in good health. Some clones in this sample may be carry-over from other donors' samples. CDR3s leave out the opening cysteine and the closing phenylalanine or tryptophan.

v_call	j_call	cdr3_aa
TRBV2	TRBJ2-5	ASSSRGSPGETQY
TRBV7-7	TRBJ1-5	ASSLPEGGDPSNQPQH
TRBV7-3	TRBJ1-1	ASSLQGPNTEAF
TRBV9	TRBJ1-1	ASSKQGRDEAF
TRBV19	TRBJ1-5	ASSIPPSQPQH
TRBV30	TRBJ1-1	AWRGGTDPGTEAF
TRBV18	TRBJ1-2	ASSPDRGRGYT
TRBV6-6	TRBJ1-5	ASSSGGGPQH
TRBV7-2	TRBJ1-3	ASSIRGGNTIY
TRBV4-2	TRBJ1-2	ASSPGSLLVGGYT
TRBV28	TRBJ2-6	ASSNPRRGLRRIPPSGANVLT
TRBV10-1	TRBJ2-5	ASSLGLAGETQY
TRBV28	.	ASSLGGQPYEQY
TRBV18	TRBJ2-3	ASSPDRDRGTDTQY
TRBV11-2	TRBJ1-2	ASSVYRDRGVGGYT
TRBV27	TRBJ2-1	ASSFRGYNEQF
TRBV6-5	TRBJ1-1	ASKTNRDVTEAF
TRBV14	TRBJ2-2	ASSQVGTGTMGELF
TRBV7-6	TRBJ2-1	ASSLMGLHEQF
TRBV29-1	TRBJ2-1	SVDLSGGTPV
TRBV28	TRBJ1-2	ASGGRIYGYT
TRBV30	TRBJ2-2	AWGREVTGELF
TRBV27	TRBJ2-2	ASSFGRRRRELF
TRBV11-1	TRBJ2-1	ASSSTAASGRGEQF
TRBV5-6	TRBJ2-3	ASSLRTGEGDTQY
TRBV4-1	.	ASARQGSYEQY
TRBV5-1	TRBJ2-1	ASSTTSGSHNEQF
TRBV19	TRBJ2-4	ASSIGRTGDVMALGENIQY
TRBV28	TRBJ1-2	ASSPRGQTYGYT
TRBV19	TRBJ1-1	ASSPSRGAGGTEAF
TRBV10-3	TRBJ2-6	AISVAAGVPGANVLT
TRBV2	TRBJ1-5	ASSDNVGQPQH
TRBV7-9	TRBJ1-6	ASSLAGIYNSPLH
TRBV5-4	TRBJ2-7	ASSLGASGRGYEQY
TRBV19	TRBJ2-5	ASTDRAGETQY
TRBV4-1	TRBJ1-5	ASSQDDRAQPQH
TRBV15	TRBJ2-6	ATSRTRSSGANVLT
TRBV18	TRBJ2-7	ASSPLGGPYEQY
TRBV5-4	TRBJ2-2	ASSLPSGRDGELF
TRBV4-1	TRBJ1-4	ASSQWVSGGSEKLF
TRBV6-1	TRBJ2-1	ASSGVFGGEQF
TRBV9	TRBJ2-2	ASSEGTGELF
TRBV7-9	TRBJ2-1	ASSWGLAGGSYNEQF
TRBV7-9	TRBJ2-7	ASSPGLAGIYEQY
TRBV25-1	TRBJ2-7	ASSEYGLNGGRFDEQY
TRBV6-1	TRBJ2-1	ASSEVLAVYNEQF
TRBV29-1	TRBJ2-3	SARSDTQY
TRBV12-5	TRBJ2-3	ASGAGHTDTQY
TRBV28	TRBJ2-1	ASRRYNEQF
TRBV18	TRBJ1-4	ASSPPGTAREKLF
TRBV28	TRBJ2-1	ASSPPPAGGPNEQF
TRBV19	TRBJ2-7	ASHPSGGPVEQY
TRBV27	TRBJ2-7	ASSLGLADEYEQY
TRBV6-4	TRBJ2-3	ASGAGGSTDTQY
TRBV7-3	TRBJ2-7	ASSLPTLYEQY